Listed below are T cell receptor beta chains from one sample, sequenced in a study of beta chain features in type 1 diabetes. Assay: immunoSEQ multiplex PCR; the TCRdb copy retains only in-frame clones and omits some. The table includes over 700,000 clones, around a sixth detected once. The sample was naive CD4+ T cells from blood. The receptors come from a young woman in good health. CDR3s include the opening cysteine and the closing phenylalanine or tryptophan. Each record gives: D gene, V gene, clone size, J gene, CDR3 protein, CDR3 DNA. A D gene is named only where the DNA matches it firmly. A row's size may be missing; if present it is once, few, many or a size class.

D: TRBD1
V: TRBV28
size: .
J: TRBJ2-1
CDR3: CASKTGGQGAREQFF
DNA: TGTGCCAGCAAGACCGGTGGGCAGGGGGCGCGTGAGCAGTTCTTC

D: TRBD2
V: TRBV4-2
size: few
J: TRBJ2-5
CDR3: CASSQASGRKQETQYF
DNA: TGTGCCAGCAGCCAGGCTAGCGGGAGGAAACAAGAGACCCAGTACTTC

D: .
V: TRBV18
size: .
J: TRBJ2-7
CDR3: CASSPGGPTYEQYF
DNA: TGTGCCAGCTCACCTGGCGGACCTACGTACGAGCAGTACTTC

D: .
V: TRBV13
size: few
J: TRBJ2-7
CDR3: CASSSGFRSSSYEQYF
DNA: TGTGCCAGCAGCTCCGGATTCCGGTCCTCCTCCTACGAGCAGTACTTC

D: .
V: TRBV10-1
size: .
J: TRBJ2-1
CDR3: CASSDYSSYNEQFF
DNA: TGCGCCAGCAGTGATTACAGCTCCTACAATGAGCAGTTCTTC

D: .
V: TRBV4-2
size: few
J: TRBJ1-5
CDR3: CASSQDHRDQPQHF
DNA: TGTGCCAGCAGCCAAGATCACAGGGATCAGCCCCAGCATTTT

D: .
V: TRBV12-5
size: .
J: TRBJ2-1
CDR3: CASQTGRGEQFF
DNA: TGTGCTAGCCAGACAGGTCGGGGTGAGCAGTTCTTC

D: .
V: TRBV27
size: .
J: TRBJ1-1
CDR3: CASRISLQFSTEAFF
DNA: TGTGCCAGCAGAATCTCGTTACAGTTCAGCACTGAAGCTTTCTTT

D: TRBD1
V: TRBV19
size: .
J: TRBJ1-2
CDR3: CASKGQERYGYTF
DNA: TGTGCCAGTAAGGGACAGGAGCGCTATGGCTACACCTTC

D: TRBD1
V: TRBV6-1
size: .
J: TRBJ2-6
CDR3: CASSWDRSGANVPTF
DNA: TGTGCCAGCAGCTGGGACAGATCTGGGGCCAACGTCCCGACTTTC

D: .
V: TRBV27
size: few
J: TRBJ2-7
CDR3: CASSPRGRGLYEQYF
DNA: TGTGCCAGCAGCCCCCGGGGCCGGGGACTTTACGAGCAGTACTTC

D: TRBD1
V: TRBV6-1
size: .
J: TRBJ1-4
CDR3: CASSLRTGANEKLFF
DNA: TGTGCCAGCAGCCTAAGGACAGGCGCTAATGAAAAACTGTTTTTT

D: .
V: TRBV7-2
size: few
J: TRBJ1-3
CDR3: CASSLLPGNTIYF
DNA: TGTGCCAGCAGCTTACTCCCTGGAAACACCATATATTTT

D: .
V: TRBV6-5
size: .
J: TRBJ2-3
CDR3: CASSLGYADTQYF
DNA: TGTGCCAGCAGCCTAGGGTACGCAGATACGCAGTATTTT

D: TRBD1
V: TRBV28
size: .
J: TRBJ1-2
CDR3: CASRGTGGGF
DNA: TGTGCCAGCAGGGGCACAGGGGGGGGTTTC

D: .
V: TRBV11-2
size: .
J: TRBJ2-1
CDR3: CASSSILGPPYNEQFF
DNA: TGTGCCAGCAGCTCAATCCTTGGCCCACCCTACAATGAGCAGTTCTTC

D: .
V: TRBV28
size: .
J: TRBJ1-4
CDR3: CASSSNGLLANEKLFF
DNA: TGTGCCAGCAGTTCCAACGGGCTGCTGGCTAATGAAAAACTGTTTTTT

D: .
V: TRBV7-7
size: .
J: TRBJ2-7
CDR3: CASSLQPSGFYEQYF
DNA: TGTGCTAGCAGCTTACAGCCCTCCGGCTTCTACGAGCAGTACTTC

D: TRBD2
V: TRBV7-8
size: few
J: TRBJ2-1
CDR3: CASSLAPSGIYNEQFF
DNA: TGTGCCAGCAGCTTAGCGCCTAGCGGGATATACAATGAGCAGTTCTTC

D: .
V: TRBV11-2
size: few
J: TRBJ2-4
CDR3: CASSLGGGSAKNIQYF
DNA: TGTGCCAGCAGCTTGGGGGGTGGCTCGGCCAAAAACATTCAGTACTTC

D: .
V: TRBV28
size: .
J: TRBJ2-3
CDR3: CASSLPVWGTDTQYF
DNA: TGTGCCAGCAGCCTACCCGTTTGGGGCACAGATACGCAGTATTTT

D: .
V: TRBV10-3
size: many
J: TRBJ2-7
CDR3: CAISEGYEQYF
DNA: TGTGCCATCAGTGAAGGGTACGAGCAGTACTTC

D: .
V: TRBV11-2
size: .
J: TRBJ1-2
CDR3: CASSLGSGAIVRGYTF
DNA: TGTGCCAGCAGCTTAGGGTCAGGCGCTATCGTGCGTGGCTACACCTTC

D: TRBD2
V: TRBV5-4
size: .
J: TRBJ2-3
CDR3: CASSLKLAGTDTQYF
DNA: TGTGCCAGCAGCTTGAAACTAGCGGGCACAGATACGCAGTATTTT

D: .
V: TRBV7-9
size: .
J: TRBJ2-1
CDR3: CASSLQPPYSNEQFF
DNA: TGTGCCAGCAGCTTACAGCCCCCCTATTCCAATGAGCAGTTCTTC

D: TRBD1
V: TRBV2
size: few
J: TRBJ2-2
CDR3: CASSERIQGGTGELFF
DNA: TGTGCCAGCAGTGAGCGTATACAGGGGGGCACCGGGGAGCTGTTTTTT

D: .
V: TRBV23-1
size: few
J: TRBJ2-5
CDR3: CASSRRGATQYF
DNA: TGCGCCAGCAGTCGTAGGGGCGCGACCCAGTACTTC

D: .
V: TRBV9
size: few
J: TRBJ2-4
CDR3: CASSVQGGSIQYF
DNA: TGTGCCAGCAGCGTACAAGGGGGGAGCATTCAGTACTTC

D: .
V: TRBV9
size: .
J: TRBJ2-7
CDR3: CASSVGETLAYEQYF
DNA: TGTGCCAGCAGCGTAGGGGAGACCCTGGCCTACGAGCAGTACTTC

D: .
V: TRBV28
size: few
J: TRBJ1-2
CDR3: CASSTIYGYTF
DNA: TGTGCCAGCAGTACTATCTATGGCTACACCTTC

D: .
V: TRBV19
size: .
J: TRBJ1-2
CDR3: CASSPGDNHGYTF
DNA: TGTGCCAGTAGTCCCGGGGACAACCATGGCTACACCTTC

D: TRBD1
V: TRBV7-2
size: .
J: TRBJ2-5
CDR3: CASSRDRAKETQYF
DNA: TGTGCCAGCAGCCGGGACAGGGCGAAAGAGACCCAGTACTTC

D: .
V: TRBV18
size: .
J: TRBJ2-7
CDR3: CASSSAVAFTNEQYF
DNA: TGTGCCAGCTCATCGGCCGTGGCTTTTACGAACGAGCAGTACTTC

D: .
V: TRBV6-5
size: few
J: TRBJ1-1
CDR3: CASIGSTEAFF
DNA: TGTGCCAGCATCGGGAGCACTGAAGCTTTCTTT

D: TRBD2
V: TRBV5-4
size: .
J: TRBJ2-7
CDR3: CASSQGLAGEYEQYF
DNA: TGTGCCAGCAGCCAAGGACTAGCGGGAGAGTACGAGCAGTACTTC

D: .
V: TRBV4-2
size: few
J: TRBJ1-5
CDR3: CASQGSGNQPQHF
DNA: TGTGCCAGCCAGGGGTCGGGCAATCAGCCCCAGCATTTT

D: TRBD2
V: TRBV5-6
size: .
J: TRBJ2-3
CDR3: CASSSLRTSGTDTQYF
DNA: TGTGCCAGCAGCTCGTTGAGGACTAGCGGGACAGATACGCAGTATTTT

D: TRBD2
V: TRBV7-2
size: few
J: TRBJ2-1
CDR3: CASSPGLADYNEQFF
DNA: TGTGCCAGCAGCCCGGGACTAGCGGACTACAATGAGCAGTTCTTC

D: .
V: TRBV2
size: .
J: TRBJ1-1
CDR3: CARRTGSLVWSTEAFF
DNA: TGTGCCAGACGGACTGGGTCGCTCGTGTGGAGCACTGAAGCTTTCTTT

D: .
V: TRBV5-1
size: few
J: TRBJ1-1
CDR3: CASSLMTGVNTEAFF
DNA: TGCGCCAGCAGCTTGATGACAGGAGTGAACACTGAAGCTTTCTTT

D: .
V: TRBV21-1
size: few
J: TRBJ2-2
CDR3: CASSKRDLPSGTKTGELFF
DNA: TGTGCCAGCAGCAAAAGGGATCTGCCATCGGGAACAAAAACCGGGGAGCTGTTTTTT

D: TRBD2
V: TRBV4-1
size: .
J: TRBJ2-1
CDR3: CASSRRLAVNNEQFF
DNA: TGCGCCAGCAGCCGCAGACTAGCGGTAAACAATGAGCAGTTCTTC

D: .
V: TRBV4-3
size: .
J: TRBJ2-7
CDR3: CASSQDRTDVYEQYF
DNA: TGCGCCAGCAGCCAAGATAGGACGGACGTCTACGAGCAGTACTTC

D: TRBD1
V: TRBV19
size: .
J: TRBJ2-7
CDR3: CASRGQGAELSEQYF
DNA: TGTGCCAGTAGGGGGCAGGGGGCTGAACTGTCCGAGCAGTACTTC

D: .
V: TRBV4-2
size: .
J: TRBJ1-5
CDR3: CASSREGQPQHF
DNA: TGTGCCAGCAGCCGGGAGGGACAGCCCCAGCATTTT

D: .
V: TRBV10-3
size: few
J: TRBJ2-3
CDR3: CAISGKSGRTDTQYF
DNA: TGTGCCATCAGTGGAAAGTCAGGGCGCACAGATACGCAGTATTTT

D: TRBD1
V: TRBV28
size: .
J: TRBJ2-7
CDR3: CASSEGQTYEQYF
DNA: TGTGCCAGCAGTGAGGGACAGACCTACGAGCAGTACTTC

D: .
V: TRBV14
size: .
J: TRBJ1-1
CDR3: CASSQGNTEAFF
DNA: TGTGCCAGCAGCCAAGGAAACACTGAAGCTTTCTTT

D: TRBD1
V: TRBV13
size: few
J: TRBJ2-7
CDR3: CASSSRTGMEQYF
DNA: TGTGCCAGCAGCTCCAGGACAGGGATGGAGCAGTACTTC

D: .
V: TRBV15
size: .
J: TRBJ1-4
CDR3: CATRYGITNEKLFF
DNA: TGTGCCACCAGGTACGGGATTACTAATGAAAAACTGTTTTTT

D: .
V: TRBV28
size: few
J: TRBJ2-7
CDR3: CASSSPSYEQYF
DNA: TGTGCCAGCAGTTCCCCTAGCTACGAGCAGTACTTC

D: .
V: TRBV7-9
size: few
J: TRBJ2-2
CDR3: CASSLRPGRTGELFF
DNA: TGTGCCAGCAGCTTAAGACCAGGGCGGACCGGGGAGCTGTTTTTT

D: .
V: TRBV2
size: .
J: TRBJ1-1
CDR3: CASKEVRDTEAFF
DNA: TGTGCCAGTAAAGAGGTGAGGGACACTGAAGCTTTCTTT